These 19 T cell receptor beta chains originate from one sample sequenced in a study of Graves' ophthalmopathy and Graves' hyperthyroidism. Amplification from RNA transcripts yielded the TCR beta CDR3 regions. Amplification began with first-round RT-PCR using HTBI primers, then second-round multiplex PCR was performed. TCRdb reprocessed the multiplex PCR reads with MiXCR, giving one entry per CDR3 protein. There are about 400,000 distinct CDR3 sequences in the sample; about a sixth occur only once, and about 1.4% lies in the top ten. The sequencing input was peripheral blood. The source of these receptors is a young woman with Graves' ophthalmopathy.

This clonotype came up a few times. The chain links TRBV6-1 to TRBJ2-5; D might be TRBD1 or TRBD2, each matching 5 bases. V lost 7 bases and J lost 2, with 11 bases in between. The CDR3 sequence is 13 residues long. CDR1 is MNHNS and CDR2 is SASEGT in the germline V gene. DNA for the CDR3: TGTGCCAGCACGAGGGGCGGGCAAGAGACCCAGTACTTC. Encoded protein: CASTRGGQETQYF.

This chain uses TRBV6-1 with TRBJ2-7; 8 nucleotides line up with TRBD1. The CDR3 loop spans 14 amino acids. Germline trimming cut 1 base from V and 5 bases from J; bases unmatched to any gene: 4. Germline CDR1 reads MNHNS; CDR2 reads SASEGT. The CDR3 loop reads CASSEGGRGHEQYF. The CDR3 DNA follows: TGTGCCAGCAGTGAAGGAGGCAGGGGGCACGAGCAGTACTTC.

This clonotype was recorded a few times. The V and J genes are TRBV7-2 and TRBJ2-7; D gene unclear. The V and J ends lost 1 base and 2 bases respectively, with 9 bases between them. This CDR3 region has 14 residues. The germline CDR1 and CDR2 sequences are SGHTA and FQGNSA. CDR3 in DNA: TGTGCCAGCAGCTTAGTGTTCTCCCCCTACGAGCAGTACTTC. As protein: CASSLVFSPYEQYF.

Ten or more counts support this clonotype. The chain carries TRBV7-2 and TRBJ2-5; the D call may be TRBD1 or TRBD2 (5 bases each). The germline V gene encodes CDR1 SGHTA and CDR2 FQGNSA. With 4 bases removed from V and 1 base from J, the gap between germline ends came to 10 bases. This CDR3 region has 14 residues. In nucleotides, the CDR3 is TGTGCCAGCAGCTACGGGACCTTCCAAGAGACCCAGTACTTC. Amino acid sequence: CASSYGTFQETQYF.

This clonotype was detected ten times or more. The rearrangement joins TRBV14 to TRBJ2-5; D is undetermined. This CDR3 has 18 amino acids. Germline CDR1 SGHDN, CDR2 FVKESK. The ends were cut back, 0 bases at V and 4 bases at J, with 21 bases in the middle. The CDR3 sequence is CASSQERFDLLLRETQYF. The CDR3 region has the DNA TGTGCCAGCAGCCAAGAACGATTTGACTTGTTGTTGCGAGAGACCCAGTACTTC.

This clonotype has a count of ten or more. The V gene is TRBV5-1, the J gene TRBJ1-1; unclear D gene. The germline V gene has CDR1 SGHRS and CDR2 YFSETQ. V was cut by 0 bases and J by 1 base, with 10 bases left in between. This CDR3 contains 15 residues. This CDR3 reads CASSLGYSENTEAFF. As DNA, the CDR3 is TGCGCCAGCAGCTTGGGGTATTCAGAGAACACTGAAGCTTTCTTT.

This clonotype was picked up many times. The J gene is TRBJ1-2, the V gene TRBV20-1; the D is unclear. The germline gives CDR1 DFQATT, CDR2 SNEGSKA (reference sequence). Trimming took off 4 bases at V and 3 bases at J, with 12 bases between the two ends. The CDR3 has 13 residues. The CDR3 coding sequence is TGCAGTGCTATGAACGGCATCGACTATGGCTACACCTTC. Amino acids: CSAMNGIDYGYTF.

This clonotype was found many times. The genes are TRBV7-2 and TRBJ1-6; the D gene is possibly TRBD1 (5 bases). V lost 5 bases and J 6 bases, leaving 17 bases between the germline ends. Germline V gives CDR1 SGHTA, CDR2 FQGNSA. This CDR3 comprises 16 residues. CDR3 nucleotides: TGTGCCAGCAGCCTGCTCGGGGGGGGGGTTAATTCACCCCTCCACTTT. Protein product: CASSLLGGGVNSPLHF.

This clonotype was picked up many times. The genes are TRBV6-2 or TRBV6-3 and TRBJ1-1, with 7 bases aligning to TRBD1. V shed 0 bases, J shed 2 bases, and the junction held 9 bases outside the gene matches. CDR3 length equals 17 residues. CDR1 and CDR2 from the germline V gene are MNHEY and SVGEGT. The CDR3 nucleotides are TGTGCCAGCAGTTACTCGAGGGCTAACAGGGGAAACACTGAAGCTTTCTTT. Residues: CASSYSRANRGNTEAFF.

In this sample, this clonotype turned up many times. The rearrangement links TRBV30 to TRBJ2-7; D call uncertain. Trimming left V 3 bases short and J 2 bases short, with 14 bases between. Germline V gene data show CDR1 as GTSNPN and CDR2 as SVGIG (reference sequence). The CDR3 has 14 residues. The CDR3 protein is CAWRRKGPPYEQYF. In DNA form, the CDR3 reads TGTGCCTGGAGGAGGAAGGGTCCACCCTACGAGCAGTACTTC.

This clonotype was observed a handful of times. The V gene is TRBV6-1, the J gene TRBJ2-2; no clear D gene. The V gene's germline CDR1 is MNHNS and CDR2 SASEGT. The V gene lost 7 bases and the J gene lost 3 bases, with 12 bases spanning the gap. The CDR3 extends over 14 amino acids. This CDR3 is CASTQVGDTGELFF. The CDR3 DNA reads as TGTGCCAGCACCCAGGTGGGTGACACCGGGGAGCTGTTTTTT.

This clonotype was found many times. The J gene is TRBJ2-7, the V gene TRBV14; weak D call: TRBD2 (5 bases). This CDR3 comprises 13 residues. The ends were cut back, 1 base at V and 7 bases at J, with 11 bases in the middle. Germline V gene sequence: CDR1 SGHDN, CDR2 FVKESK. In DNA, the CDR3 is TGTGCCAGCAGCCAAGTAGCTTCGGGGGAGCAGTACTTC. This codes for CASSQVASGEQYF.

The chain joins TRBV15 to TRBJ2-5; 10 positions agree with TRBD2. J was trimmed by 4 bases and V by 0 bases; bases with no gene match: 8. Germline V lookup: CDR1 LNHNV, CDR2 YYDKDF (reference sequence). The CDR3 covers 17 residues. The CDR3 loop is CATSRDRGLARLETQYF. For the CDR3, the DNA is TGTGCCACCAGCAGAGATCGGGGACTAGCGAGGTTAGAGACCCAGTACTTC.

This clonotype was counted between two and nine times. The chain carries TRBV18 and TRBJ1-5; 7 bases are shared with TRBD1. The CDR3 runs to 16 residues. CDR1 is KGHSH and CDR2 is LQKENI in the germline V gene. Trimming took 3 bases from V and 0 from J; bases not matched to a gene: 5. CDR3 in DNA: TGTGCCAGCTCACCTTTGCAGGGGGATAGCAATCAGCCCCAGCATTTT. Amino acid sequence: CASSPLQGDSNQPQHF. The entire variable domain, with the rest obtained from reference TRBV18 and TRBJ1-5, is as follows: NAGVMQNPRHLVRRRGQEARLRCSPMKGHSHVYWYRQLPEEGLKFMVYLQKENIIDESGMPKERFSAEFPKEGPSILRIQQVVRGDSAAYFCASSPLQGDSNQPQHFGDGTRLSIL.

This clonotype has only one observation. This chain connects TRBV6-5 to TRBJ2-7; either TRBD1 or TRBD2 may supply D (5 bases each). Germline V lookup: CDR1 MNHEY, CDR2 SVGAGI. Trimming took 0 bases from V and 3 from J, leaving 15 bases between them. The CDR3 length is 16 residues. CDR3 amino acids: CASSYSMRGSHYEQYF. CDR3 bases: TGTGCCAGCAGTTACTCGATGAGGGGAAGCCACTACGAGCAGTACTTC.

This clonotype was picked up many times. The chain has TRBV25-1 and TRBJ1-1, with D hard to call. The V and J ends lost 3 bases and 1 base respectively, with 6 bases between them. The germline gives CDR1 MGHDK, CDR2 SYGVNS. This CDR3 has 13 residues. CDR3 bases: TGTGCCAGCAGTGACAGCGGGAACACTGAAGCTTTCTTT. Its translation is CASSDSGNTEAFF.

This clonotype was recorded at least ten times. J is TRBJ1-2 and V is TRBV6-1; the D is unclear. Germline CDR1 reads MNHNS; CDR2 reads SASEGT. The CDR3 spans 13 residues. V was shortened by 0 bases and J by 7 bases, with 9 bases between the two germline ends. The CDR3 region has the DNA TGTGCCAGCAGTGAAGCCGGGCTTTCTGGCTACACCTTC. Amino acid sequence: CASSEAGLSGYTF.

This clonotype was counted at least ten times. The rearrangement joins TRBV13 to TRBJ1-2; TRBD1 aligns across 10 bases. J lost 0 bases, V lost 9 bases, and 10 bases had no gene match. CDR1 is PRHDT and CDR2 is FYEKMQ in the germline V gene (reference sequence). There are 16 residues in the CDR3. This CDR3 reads CASNSGTGDPNYGYTF. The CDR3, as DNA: TGTGCCAGTAACTCCGGGACAGGGGACCCTAACTATGGCTACACCTTC.

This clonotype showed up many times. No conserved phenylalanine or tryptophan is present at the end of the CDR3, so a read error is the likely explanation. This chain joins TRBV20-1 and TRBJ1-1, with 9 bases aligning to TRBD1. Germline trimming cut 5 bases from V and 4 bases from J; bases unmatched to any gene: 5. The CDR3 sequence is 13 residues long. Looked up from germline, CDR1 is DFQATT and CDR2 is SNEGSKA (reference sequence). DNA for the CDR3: TGCAGTGCTCTCCGGGACAGGGTCACTGAAGCTTTCTCT. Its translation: CSALRDRVTEAFS.